The source of this T cell receptor beta chain is a study of T cell repertoires in cytomegalovirus infection. Study-level background: Matching HLA type and CMV infection were both indicated by public TCR beta signatures. General study points: Summed frequency of public TCR beta families distinguished CMV carriers with the relevant HLA. HLA-C-restricted CMV clonotypes gave the most frequent clonotype in two of eight donors.

TCRdb re-called the reads with MiXCR, one entry per CDR3 protein. The profile shows about 680,000 distinct CDR3 sequences, around 24% of them singletons. With regard to this clonotype: Its antigen remains unidentified.

The CDR3 runs to 11 residues. Germline assignment: CDR1 DFQATT and CDR2 SNEGSKA (reference sequence). V was clipped by 6 bases and J by 2 bases, with 5 bases between them. The receptor's source is a human donor in good health (CMV status not recorded). Some clones in this sample may be carry-over from other donors' samples. Sample: CD8+ T cells from PBMCs. This rearrangement joins TRBV20-1 to TRBJ2-1; D remains unclear. The CDR3 spells CSAAPYNEQFF. CDR3 DNA sequence: TGCAGTGCAGCCCCCTACAATGAGCAGTTCTTC.